The 20 T cell receptor beta chains reported below all come from one sample, sequenced in a study of T cells in Graves' hyperthyroidism and ophthalmopathy. Using RNA transcripts as the source, TCR beta CDR3 regions were amplified. Initially, a first-round RT-PCR of the TCR CDR3 employed the HTBI primer set. One entry per CDR3 protein results from TCRdb running MiXCR on the multiplex PCR reads. The sample consists of 480,000 or so distinct CDR3 sequences, approximately 49% of them appearing once. The sequenced sample was peripheral blood or thyroid tissue (not recorded which). The receptors originated from an adult woman with Graves' disease, either hyperthyroidism or ophthalmopathy (not recorded which).

The rearrangement joins TRBV7-9 to TRBJ1-2, with D maybe TRBD1 (5 bases). The V gene lost 5 bases and the J gene lost 6 bases, with 19 bases spanning the gap. Germline assignment: CDR1 SEHNR and CDR2 FQNEAQ (reference sequence). The CDR3 consists of 15 residues. The chain's CDR3 is CASSPEYSGDDGYTF. The CDR3, as DNA: TGTGCCAGCAGCCCTGAGTATTCCGGGGACGATGGCTACACCTTC.

The chain links TRBV13 to TRBJ2-5; TRBD1 is a possible D gene (6 bases). Germline lookup yields CDR1 PRHDT and CDR2 FYEKMQ (reference sequence). The CDR3 is 16 amino acids. V gave up 3 bases and J gave up 3 bases, with 17 bases separating them. The CDR3 nucleotides read TGTGCCAGCAGCTTCTCGACAGGACGCTCGAAAGAGACCCAGTACTTC. Amino acid sequence: CASSFSTGRSKETQYF.

The chain's CDR3 is CATSRETGGGQTQYF. Here the CDR3 DNA reads TGTGCCACCAGCAGGGAGACAGGGGGCGGCCAGACCCAGTACTTC. The chain combines TRBV15 with TRBJ2-5, with TRBD1 identical over 10 bases. Per the germline V gene, CDR1 is LNHNV and CDR2 is YYDKDF (reference sequence). The CDR3 covers 15 residues. With 3 bases clipped from V and 6 bases from J, the junction kept 7 bases outside the gene matches.

This clonotype appeared a few times. A much more abundant neighbour one base away suggests this may be a read error. V usage is TRBV7-9 and J usage is TRBJ1-2; 12 nucleotides agree with TRBD1. Germline lookup yields CDR1 SEHNR and CDR2 FQNEAQ (reference sequence). The CDR3 loop spans 15 amino acids. The CDR3 DNA is TGTGCCAGCAGCCTAACCGGGACAGGGGGCTTTGGCCACACCTTC. This sequence encodes CASSLTGTGGFGHTF.

This clonotype was detected only once. This chain connects TRBV7-9 to TRBJ2-2; 7 bases map to TRBD2. The CDR3 consists of 13 residues. The trim removed 3 bases at V and 7 bases at J, leaving 2 bases unmatched. Germline-derived CDR1 and CDR2 are SEHNR and FQNEAQ (reference sequence). DNA of the CDR3: TGTGCCAGCAGCTTCTCGGGAGGCGGGGAGCTGTTTTTT. Residues: CASSFSGGGELFF.

This clonotype came up many times. The chain uses TRBV20-1 and TRBJ1-6, with 7 positions matching TRBD1. The CDR3 sequence is 13 residues long. Germline trimming cut 1 base from V and 13 bases from J; bases unmatched to any gene: 7. The V gene's germline CDR1 is DFQATT and CDR2 SNEGSKA (reference sequence). In nucleotides, the CDR3 is TGCAGTGCTAGAGCGGGACAGACACTCCCCCTCCACTTT. Translation gives CSARAGQTLPLHF.

Details on this clonotype: Germline and junction disagree at one end, which may indicate a read error. J is TRBJ2-7 and V is TRBV7-2, with 10 bases fitting TRBD1. There are 13 residues in the CDR3. Germline V gene sequence: CDR1 SGHTA, CDR2 FQGNSA. The CDR3: CASSQSIGQGEYF. As DNA, the CDR3 is TGCGCCAGCAGCCAGTCGATTGGACAGGGGGAGTACTTC.

The chain recombines TRBV25-1 with TRBJ1-5, with D possibly matching TRBD1 (6 bases). This CDR3 contains 15 residues. Germline V CDR1 and CDR2: MGHDK, SYGVNS. Trimming cost V 1 base and J 4 bases, with 11 bases left between them. CDR3 region: CASSEFGQPNQPQHF. In DNA, the CDR3 is TGTGCCAGCAGTGAATTTGGACAGCCGAATCAGCCCCAGCATTTT.

This clonotype occurred many times. The chain joins TRBV2 to TRBJ2-6; no definite D call. From germline, CDR1 is SNHLY and CDR2 FYNNEI. With 2 bases removed from V and 1 base from J, the gap between germline ends came to 6 bases. This CDR3 region has 15 residues. CDR3 sequence reads: CASSESRSGANVLTF. The CDR3 DNA reads TGTGCCAGCAGTGAATCTCGTTCTGGGGCCAACGTCCTGACTTTC.

Points on this clonotype: A junction boundary mismatches the germline segment, possibly from a read error. The rearrangement links TRBV20-1 to TRBJ2-3; TRBD2 agrees at 9 bases. Germline loops: CDR1 DFQATT, CDR2 SNEGSKA (reference sequence). CDR3 length: 15 amino acids. The CDR3 bases are TGCAGTGCTAGGGAACTAGCGGGCCGCACAAATACGCAGTATTTT. It codes for CSARELAGRTNTQYF.

The chain employs TRBV10-3 and TRBJ2-5; the match to TRBD2 covers 8 bases. Trimming removed 2 bases from V and 4 bases from J; junction bases left unmatched: 9. The CDR3 is 16 residues long. Germline CDR1 ENHRY, CDR2 SYGVKD. The DNA of the CDR3 is TGTGCCATCAGTGAGCGACTAGCGACAAGACGAGAGACCCAGTACTTC. This translates into CAISERLATRRETQYF.

The J gene is TRBJ2-7, the V gene TRBV29-1; D is uncertain. The CDR3 has 11 residues. Germline CDR1 is SQVTM and CDR2 is ANQGSEA. V was cut by 3 bases and J by 4 bases, with 7 bases left in between. CDR3 protein: CSVEFGYEQYF. In DNA, the CDR3 is TGCAGCGTTGAGTTCGGTTACGAGCAGTACTTC.

The V gene is TRBV29-1, the J gene TRBJ1-2; TRBD1 agrees at 8 bases. Germline CDR1 is SQVTM and CDR2 is ANQGSEA. This CDR3 has 13 amino acids. After removal of 4 bases from V and 7 bases from J, the junction contained 8 bases not matched to a gene. The CDR3 sequence is CSVAIQGVGGYTF. The CDR3 DNA reads as TGCAGCGTTGCGATACAGGGGGTCGGTGGCTACACCTTC.

The chain carries TRBV30 and TRBJ1-1, with unresolved D. V was trimmed by 4 bases and J by 8 bases, leaving 8 bases between them. CDR3 length: 10 amino acids. The germline CDR1 and CDR2 sequences are GTSNPN and SVGIG (reference sequence). CDR3: CAWTQVEAFF. The CDR3 DNA follows: TGTGCCTGGACCCAGGTAGAAGCTTTCTTT.

Concerning this clonotype itself: At one end, the junction sequence differs from germline, possibly due to a read error. The chain carries TRBV7-2 and TRBJ1-5; D gene unclear. Germline V gene lookup returns CDR1 SGHTA and CDR2 FQGNSA. This CDR3 region has 8 residues. The CDR3 reads CASSQDHF. The CDR3 nucleotides read TGCGCCAGCAGCCAAGACCATTTT.

The V gene is TRBV5-1, the J gene TRBJ2-7, with D perhaps matching TRBD1 or TRBD2 (5 bases each). The germline CDR1 and CDR2 sequences are SGHRS and YFSETQ. The ends were cut back, 4 bases at V and 5 bases at J, with 10 bases in the middle. The CDR3 is 12 residues long. The CDR3 spells CASSTGTHEQYF. CDR3 DNA sequence: TGCGCCAGCAGCACCGGGACCCACGAGCAGTACTTC.

In the case of this clonotype: Without the conserved terminal phenylalanine or tryptophan, this CDR3 likely stems from a read error. The DNA is omitted, as the CDR3 cannot be located on it reliably, and the CDR3 follows TCRdb's listing. The chain joins TRBV7-2 to TRBJ1-1. The V gene's germline CDR1 is SGHTA and CDR2 FQGNSA. Including both end residues, the CDR3 is 8 amino acids long. This CDR3 reads CASSLEQR.

As DNA, the CDR3 is TGTGCCAGCAGGCGCACTAATCAAGGCGGGACTGAAGCTTTCTTT. Protein: CASRRTNQGGTEAFF. The chain uses TRBV2 and TRBJ1-1; D unclear. The V end lost 6 bases, the J end lost 5 bases, and 19 bases lay between the germline ends. Germline V CDR1 and CDR2: SNHLY, FYNNEI. The CDR3 is 15 residues long.

Only a few counts were recorded for this clonotype. The rearrangement links TRBV3-1 to TRBJ1-5; D is unclear. CDR3 length equals 15 residues. Germline CDR1 and CDR2: LGHDT and YNNKEL (reference sequence). V gave up 3 bases and J gave up 0 bases, with 9 bases separating them. The CDR3 DNA reads TGTGCCAGCAGCCAGTTTCACACTAGCAATCAGCCCCAGCATTTT. The encoded protein is CASSQFHTSNQPQHF.

V and J are TRBV5-1 and TRBJ1-3; D is perhaps TRBD1 (5 bases). CDR1 SGHRS and CDR2 YFSETQ come from the germline V gene. The CDR3 totals 16 residues. V was trimmed by 2 bases and J by 2 bases, leaving 14 bases between them. CDR3 residues: CASSLAGNGAGNTIYF. In DNA form, the CDR3 reads TGCGCCAGCAGCTTAGCAGGGAACGGTGCTGGAAACACCATATATTTT.